These T cell receptor beta chains were read from a single sample in a study of molecular identifiers for immune sequencing clone quantification. One entry per CDR3 protein results from TCRdb running MiXCR on the PCR reads. The table lists some 70,000 distinct CDR3 sequences, approximately 18% of them singletons. The sample was naive CD8+ T cells from blood, with Jurkat cell RNA spiked in. These TCRs come from a human donor in good health. Some libraries in this study had Jurkat cell RNA spiked in. Both conserved end residues are part of each CDR3.

>TRBV29-1|TRBJ2-2
CSVVGGGTGELFF
>TRBV6-6|TRBJ1-6
CASSQSLAQGDIYNSPLHF
>TRBV5-1|TRBJ2-1
CASSKGLAGGPGNEQFF
>TRBV5-1|TRBJ2-7
CASSPSARDRVLYEQYF
>TRBV29-1|TRBJ2-5
CSVAGQGAQYF
>TRBV4-1|TRBJ2-3
CASSPGPLADTQYF
>TRBV27|TRBJ1-6
CASSLGLDNSPLHF
>TRBV29-1|TRBJ1-5
CSVLTGGNQPQHF
>TRBV20-1|TRBJ2-1
CSADEGLNEQFF
>TRBV27|TRBJ2-7
CASGTTGLTYEQYF
>TRBV5-4|TRBJ2-2
CASSLDPGQGLTGELFF
>TRBV12-3/TRBV12-4|TRBJ2-7
CASSLRDRDDYEQYF
>TRBV21-1|TRBJ2-4
CASSKDRGLTKNIQYF
>TRBV5-1|TRBJ2-7
CASVGERSYEQYF
>TRBV7-9|TRBJ2-3
CASSHRESSTDTQYF
>TRBV27|TRBJ2-1
CASSLGIGGREFF
>TRBV28|TRBJ1-5
CASSSLDGTGPYSNQPQHF
>TRBV5-6|TRBJ2-5
CASSAGTSGHGATQYF
>TRBV9|TRBJ2-1
CASSVGPFTNEQFF
>TRBV7-9|TRBJ2-3
CASSQISAGIADTQYF
>TRBV4-1|TRBJ2-7
CASSHQAGQSGYEQYF
>TRBV2|TRBJ2-1
CASSEARTSTDNEQFF
>TRBV6-5|TRBJ2-2
CASSYTGQGAGELFF
>TRBV25-1|TRBJ2-3
CASSEYSPDTQYF
>TRBV14|TRBJ2-1
CASSLGLARFF
>TRBV14|TRBJ2-7
CASSFGETYEQYF
>TRBV12-3/TRBV12-4|TRBJ2-7
CASSIGTGGRYEQYF
>TRBV14|TRBJ1-6
CASSQVGRVGSPLHF
>TRBV15|TRBJ1-1
CATLGQGVTEAFF
>TRBV7-8|TRBJ2-1
CASSSWGRNYNEQFF
>TRBV12-3/TRBV12-4|TRBJ2-2
CASSPSGAGELFF
>TRBV13|TRBJ2-6
CASSLSGSGANVLTF
>TRBV15|TRBJ1-4
CATSRGNGARSEKLFF
>TRBV21-1|TRBJ1-1
CASSKRKGASTEAFF
>TRBV19|TRBJ1-5
CASTLGNQPQHF
>TRBV6-1|TRBJ1-2
CASSEWQSYGYTF
>TRBV13|TRBJ1-1
CASSTDRTEAFF